This T cell receptor (beta chain) was profiled in a study of blood T cells in healthy people across ages. Study-level results: Donor CMV infection status was unknown, possibly confounding age-related changes in expanded clonotypes. Estimated diversity, derived from one million T cells, was regarded as an underestimate. PBMCs that were unsorted prevented a conclusive naive versus antigen-experienced comparison.

Extraction of total RNA produced a minimum of 5 micrograms from each sample. As concerns this clonotype: Its antigen is unidentified.

The use of a sample-barcoded 5' primer and a J-beta primer mix characterized a second PCR of about 7 to 12 cycles. TCRdb called the 5' RACE reads again in MiXCR, with one record for every CDR3 protein. In the table there are 790,000 or so distinct CDR3 sequences, roughly 50% of which are singletons. This CDR3 has 13 residues. Per germline, CDR1 SGHDN and CDR2 FVKESK. V lost 6 bases, J lost 0 bases, and 8 bases lay in between. This receptor was obtained from a man aged 35 to 55 in good health. The V and J genes are TRBV14 and TRBJ2-5; D assignment may be TRBD1 or TRBD2 (5 bases each). The sequencing sample was made of blood. CDR3 protein: CASRGEYQETQYF. The DNA for the CDR3 is TGTGCCAGCAGGGGGGAGTACCAAGAGACCCAGTACTTC. The full variable domain, its missing parts supplied by reference TRBV14 and TRBJ2-5, is EAGVTQFPSHSVIEKGQTVTLRCDPISGHDNLYWYRRVMGKEIKFLLHFVKESKQDESGMPNNRFLAERTGGTYSTLKVQPAELEDSGVYFCASRGEYQETQYFGPGTRLLVL.